This T cell receptor beta chain is drawn from a study of cytomegalovirus exposure and HLA in healthy donors. Overall study results and limits: The authors enumerated over 150 TCR beta chains as linked to cytomegalovirus. The authors later found TCR association rates varying by HLA locus, with DRB1 most and HLA-C fewest.

Of note for this clone: Its target is unknown.

PCR amplification relied on 60 Vbeta primers (plus 13 Jbeta primers). Profiled with immunoSEQ multiplex PCR; TCRdb holds only in-frame clones, not every one. The table lists 170,000 or so clones, roughly 80% of them singletons. Likely unrecorded immune exposures existed in these nominally healthy donors. With 8 bases clipped from V and 5 bases from J, the junction kept 7 bases outside the gene matches. The CDR3 is 13 amino acids. The germline V gene has CDR1 SEHNR and CDR2 FQNEAQ (reference sequence). This clonotype was sampled from a boy aged 2 to 10 in good health and CMV-seronegative. Sequencing was carried out using PBMCs. The chain is built from TRBV7-9 and TRBJ1-1; 8 bases fit TRBD1. CDR3 sequence reads: CASDRGIRTEAFF. The DNA for the CDR3 is TGTGCCAGCGACAGGGGCATAAGAACTGAAGCTTTCTTT.